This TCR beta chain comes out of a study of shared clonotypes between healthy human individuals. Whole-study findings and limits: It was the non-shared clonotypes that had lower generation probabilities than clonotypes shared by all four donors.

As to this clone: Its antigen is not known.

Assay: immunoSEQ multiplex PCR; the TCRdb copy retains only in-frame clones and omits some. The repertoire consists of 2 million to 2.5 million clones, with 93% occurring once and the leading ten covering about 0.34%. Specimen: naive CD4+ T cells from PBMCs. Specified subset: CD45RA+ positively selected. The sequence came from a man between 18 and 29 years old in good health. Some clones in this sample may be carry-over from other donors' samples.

The CDR3 reads CASTQWVSLGKAGDNEQFF. The CDR3 bases are TGTGCCAGCACCCAATGGGTCTCCTTAGGGAAAGCGGGCGACAATGAGCAGTTCTTC. This chain connects TRBV27 to TRBJ2-1, with D tentatively TRBD2 (6 bases). Germline-derived CDR1 and CDR2 are MNHEY and SMNVEV (reference sequence). This CDR3 is 19 amino acids long. The V end was cut by 7 bases, the J end by 5 bases, with 30 bases between.